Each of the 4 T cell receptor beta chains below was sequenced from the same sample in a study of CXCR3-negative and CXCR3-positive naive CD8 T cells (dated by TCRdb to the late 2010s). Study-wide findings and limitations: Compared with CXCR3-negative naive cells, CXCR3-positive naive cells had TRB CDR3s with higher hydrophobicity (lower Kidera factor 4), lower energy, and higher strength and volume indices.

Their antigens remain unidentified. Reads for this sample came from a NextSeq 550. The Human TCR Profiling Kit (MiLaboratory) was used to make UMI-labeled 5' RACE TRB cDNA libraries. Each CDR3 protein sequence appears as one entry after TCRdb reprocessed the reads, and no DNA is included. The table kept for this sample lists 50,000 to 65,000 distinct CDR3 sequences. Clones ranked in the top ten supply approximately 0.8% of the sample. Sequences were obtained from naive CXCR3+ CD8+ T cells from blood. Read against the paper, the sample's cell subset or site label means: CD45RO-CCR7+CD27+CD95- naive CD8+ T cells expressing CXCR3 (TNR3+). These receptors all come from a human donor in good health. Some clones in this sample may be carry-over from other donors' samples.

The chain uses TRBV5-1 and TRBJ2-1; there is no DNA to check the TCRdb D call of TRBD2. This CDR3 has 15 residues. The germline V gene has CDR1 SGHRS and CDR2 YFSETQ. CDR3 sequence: CASSVTSGGAWEQFF. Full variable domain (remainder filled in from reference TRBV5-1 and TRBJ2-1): KAGVTQTPRYLIKTRGQQVTLSCSPISGHRSVSWYQQTPGQGLQFLFEYFSETQRNKGNFPGRFSGRQFSNSRSEMNVSTLELGDSALYLCASSVTSGGAWEQFFGPGTRLTVL.

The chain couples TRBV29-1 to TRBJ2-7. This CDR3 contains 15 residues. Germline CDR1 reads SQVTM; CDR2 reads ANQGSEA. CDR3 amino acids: CSVEDQGMGSYEQYF.

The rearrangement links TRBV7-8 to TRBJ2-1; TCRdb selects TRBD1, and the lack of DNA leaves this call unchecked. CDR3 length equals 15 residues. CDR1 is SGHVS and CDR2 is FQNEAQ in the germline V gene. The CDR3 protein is CASSGRATRGNEQFF.

The CDR3 spells CASGGGGREDYNEQFF. V usage is TRBV12-3 or TRBV12-4 and J usage is TRBJ2-1; TCRdb picks TRBD1, but there is no DNA to check that call. The CDR3 loop spans 16 amino acids.